The 8 T cell receptor beta chains in this list originate from one sample, sequenced in a study of T-cell reconstitution after alpha-beta-depleted transplantation in children. Unique molecular identifiers were used to barcode this TCRbeta library. TCRdb fed the PCR reads into MiXCR, producing one record per CDR3 protein. The sample has approximately 500,000 distinct CDR3 sequences, roughly 30% seen once; the top ten hold just over 35%. The sequenced sample was PBMCs, obtained before TCRalphabeta/CD19-depleted stem cell transplant. The receptor set was obtained from a boy in the first two years of life with Wiskott-Aldrich syndrome, due to receive a stem cell transplant.

The table lists this clonotype with a few counts. The chain uses TRBV5-1 and TRBJ2-1; 10 bases are shared with TRBD2. The CDR3 covers 15 residues. Germline trimming cut 0 bases from V and 7 bases from J; bases unmatched to any gene: 4. Per germline, CDR1 SGHRS and CDR2 YFSETQ. The CDR3 is CASSLARTSGNEQFF. The CDR3 DNA reads TGCGCCAGCAGCTTGGCAAGGACTAGCGGTAATGAGCAGTTCTTC.

Only one count was recorded for this clonotype. This rearrangement joins TRBV24-1 to TRBJ2-3; D possibly matches TRBD1 or TRBD2 (5 bases each). V lost 2 bases, J lost 0 bases, and 11 bases lay in between. Germline CDR1 KGHDR, CDR2 SFDVKD. CDR3 size: 16 residues. In DNA, the CDR3 is TGTGCCACCAGTGATTGGGACCGGGACAGCACAGATACGCAGTATTTT. Protein: CATSDWDRDSTDTQYF.

The table lists this clonotype with many counts. Its ends do not fully match the called genes, so a read error is possible. The chain joins TRBV5-1 to TRBJ2-5; D is perhaps TRBD1 (6 bases). The V gene's germline CDR1 is SGHRS and CDR2 YFSETQ. The CDR3 sequence is 14 residues long. The CDR3 spells CASSLQGSQETQYF. As DNA, the CDR3 is TGTGCCAGCAGCTTGCAGGGGTCTCAAGAGACCCAGTACTTC. Based on the CDR3 plus reference TRBV5-1 and TRBJ2-5, the full variable domain is KAGVTQTPRYLIKTRGQQVTLSCSPISGHRSVSWYQQTPGQGLQFLFEYFSETQRNKGNFPGRFSGRQFSNSRSEMNVSTLELGDSALYLCASSLQGSQETQYFGPGTRLLVL.

This chain connects TRBV6-5 to TRBJ1-1; D might be TRBD1 (5 bases). This CDR3 comprises 13 residues. With 2 bases removed from V and 5 bases from J, the gap between germline ends came to 9 bases. Germline CDR1 and CDR2: MNHEY and SVGAGI. CDR3 DNA sequence: TGTGCCAGCAGTTACAATCGGGGGACTGAAGCTTTCTTT. It encodes CASSYNRGTEAFF.

The gene calls are TRBV20-1 and TRBJ2-1; D might be TRBD2 (5 bases). The germline gives CDR1 DFQATT, CDR2 SNEGSKA (reference sequence). The ends were cut back, 3 bases at V and 4 bases at J, with 13 bases in the middle. This CDR3 is built from 14 residues. The CDR3 DNA reads TGCAGTGCTAGCGGGAAGAGCCCATACAATGAGCAGTTCTTC. It is translated as CSASGKSPYNEQFF.

The chain is built from TRBV5-1 and TRBJ2-3, with D perhaps matching TRBD1 or TRBD2 (5 bases each). CDR1 and CDR2 (germline): SGHRS, YFSETQ. V was pared by 3 bases and J by 2 bases, with 16 bases between. This CDR3 is built from 16 residues. The CDR3 DNA reads as TGCGCCAGCAGCTGGGCCTGGGACGGACCCACAGATACGCAGTATTTT. Its translation: CASSWAWDGPTDTQYF.

The V gene is TRBV7-8, the J gene TRBJ1-2, with D tentatively TRBD1 (6 bases). CDR3 size: 15 residues. V gave up 4 bases and J gave up 0 bases, with 12 bases separating them. Germline CDR1 reads SGHVS; CDR2 reads FQNEAQ. The CDR3 sequence: CASSSSDRSNYGYTF. CDR3 sequence (DNA): TGTGCCAGCAGCTCCAGCGACAGGTCTAACTATGGCTACACCTTC.

This chain links TRBV4-2 with TRBJ2-5, with D perhaps TRBD2 (6 bases). The CDR3 runs 17 residues. CDR1 and CDR2 (germline): LGHNA, YNFKEQ. V shed 0 bases and J shed 6 bases, with 20 bases lying between them. The CDR3 sequence is CASSQDLGGKVGKTQYF. In DNA form, the CDR3 reads TGTGCCAGCAGCCAAGATCTCGGCGGGAAGGTGGGGAAGACCCAGTACTTC.